This record concerns one T cell receptor (beta chain) sequence. This CDR3 spans 11 amino acids. V lost 2 bases and J lost 5, with 6 bases in between. The germline V gene has CDR1 DFQATT and CDR2 SNEGSKA (reference sequence). The data originate from a study of CD8+CD57+ T cells in acquired aplastic anemia. Previously, flow cytometry had revealed CD8+CD57+ cell expansion in the patients chosen for sequencing. CDR3 and TCR beta VDJ profiling relied on genomic DNA as the template. TCRdb reanalysed the reads using MiXCR and keeps one entry per CDR3 protein. The sample records over 150,000 distinct CDR3 sequences, 60% to 80% being singletons.

V and J are TRBV20-1 and TRBJ2-5; D gene unclear. The sequenced sample was sorted CD4+, CD8+, or CD8+CD57+ T cells (not recorded which) from PBMCs. The TCR sequence derives from a human donor with aplastic anemia. CDR3 sequence: CSARTVETQYF. The CDR3 nucleotides are TGCAGTGCTAGAACTGTTGAGACCCAGTACTTC.